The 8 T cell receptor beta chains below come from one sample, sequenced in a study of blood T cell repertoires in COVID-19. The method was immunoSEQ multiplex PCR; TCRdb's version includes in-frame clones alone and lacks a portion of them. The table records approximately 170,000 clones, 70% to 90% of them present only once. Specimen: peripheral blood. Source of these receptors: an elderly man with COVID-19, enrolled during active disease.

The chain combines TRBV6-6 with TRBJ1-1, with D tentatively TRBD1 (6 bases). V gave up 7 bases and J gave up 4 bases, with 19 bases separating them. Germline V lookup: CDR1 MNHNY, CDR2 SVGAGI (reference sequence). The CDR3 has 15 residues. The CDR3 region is CASIGWGGAGTEAFF. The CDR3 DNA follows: TGTGCCAGCATCGGCTGGGGGGGCGCGGGCACTGAAGCTTTCTTT.

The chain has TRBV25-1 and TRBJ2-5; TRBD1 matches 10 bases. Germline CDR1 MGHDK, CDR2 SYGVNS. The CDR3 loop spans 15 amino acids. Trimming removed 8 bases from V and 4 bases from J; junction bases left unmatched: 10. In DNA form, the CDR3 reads TGTGCCAGCGAAGACAGGGGGCGCCCAGGAGAGACCCAGTACTTC. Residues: CASEDRGRPGETQYF.

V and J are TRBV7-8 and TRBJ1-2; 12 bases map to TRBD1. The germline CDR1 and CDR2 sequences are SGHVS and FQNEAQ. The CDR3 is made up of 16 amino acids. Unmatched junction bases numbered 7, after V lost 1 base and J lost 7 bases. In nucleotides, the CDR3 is TGTGCCAGCAGCTTAGTCAGGGGACAGGGGGCATCTGGCTACACCTTC. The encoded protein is CASSLVRGQGASGYTF. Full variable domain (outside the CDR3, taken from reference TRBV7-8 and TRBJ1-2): GAGVSQSPRYKVAKRGQDVALRCDPISGHVSLFWYQQALGQGPEFLTYFQNEAQLDKSGLPSDRFFAERPEGSVSTLKIQRTQQEDSAVYLCASSLVRGQGASGYTFGSGTRLTVV.

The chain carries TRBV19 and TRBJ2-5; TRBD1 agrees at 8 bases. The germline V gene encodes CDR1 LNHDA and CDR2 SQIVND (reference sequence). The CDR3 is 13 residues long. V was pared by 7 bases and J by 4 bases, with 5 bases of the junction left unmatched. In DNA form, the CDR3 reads TGTGCCAGTAAGGGCAGGGGGCTAGAGACCCAGTACTTC. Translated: CASKGRGLETQYF.

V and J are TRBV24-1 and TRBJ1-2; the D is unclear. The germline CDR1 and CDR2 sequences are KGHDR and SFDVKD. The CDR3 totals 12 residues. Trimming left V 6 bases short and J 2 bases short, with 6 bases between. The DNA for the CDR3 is TGTGCCACCAGTCGCGCGAACTATGGCTACACCTTC. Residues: CATSRANYGYTF.

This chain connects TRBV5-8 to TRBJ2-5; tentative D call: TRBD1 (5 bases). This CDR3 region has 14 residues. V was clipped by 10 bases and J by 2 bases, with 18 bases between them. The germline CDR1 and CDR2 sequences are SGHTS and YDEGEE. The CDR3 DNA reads TGTGCCTCCATGGGAAGGGGATGGCAAGAGACCCAGTACTTC. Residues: CASMGRGWQETQYF. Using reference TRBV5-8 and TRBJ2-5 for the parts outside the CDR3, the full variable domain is EAGVTQSPTHLIKTRGQQATLRCSPISGHTSVYWYQQALGLGLQFLLWYDEGEERNRGNFPPRFSGRQFPNYSSELNVNALELEDSALYLCASMGRGWQETQYFGPGTRLLVL.

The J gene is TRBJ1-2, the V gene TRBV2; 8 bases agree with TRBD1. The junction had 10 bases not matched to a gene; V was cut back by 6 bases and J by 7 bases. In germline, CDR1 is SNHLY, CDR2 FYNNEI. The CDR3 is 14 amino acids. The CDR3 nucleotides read TGTGCCAGCAGCCCCAGGACAGGGACCGGTGGCTACACCTTC. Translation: CASSPRTGTGGYTF.

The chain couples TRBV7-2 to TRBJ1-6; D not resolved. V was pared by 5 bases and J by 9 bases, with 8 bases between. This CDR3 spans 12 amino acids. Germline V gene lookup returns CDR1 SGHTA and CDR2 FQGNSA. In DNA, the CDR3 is TGTGCCAGCAGCGGCTCGGGTTCACCCCTCCACTTT. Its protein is CASSGSGSPLHF.